Following are 22 T cell receptor beta chains from one sample sequenced in a study of regulatory T cells in long-lasting Graves disease. Time point here: persistent/refractory GD, antithyroid drugs over 5 years with positive TRAb. Extracted PBMC RNA gave rise to the TCR library. iRepertoire HTBI primers and Arm-PCR of CDR3 regions built TCR beta libraries. In TCRdb, the multiplex PCR reads were re-called with MiXCR into one record per CDR3 protein. The sample has approximately 380,000 distinct CDR3 sequences, around 21% seen once; the top ten hold less than 25%. Sequencing used peripheral blood mononuclear cells (PBMCs), obtained when the disease was refractory, from a patient treated with antithyroid drugs. The receptors were sampled from a female donor with Graves disease.

The chain employs TRBV12-5 and TRBJ1-2, with a possible D match to TRBD1 (6 bases). Germline assignment: CDR1 LGHNT and CDR2 FRNRAP. This CDR3 region has 14 residues. Deletions cut 3 bases from V and 4 bases from J, with 12 bases between. The CDR3 loop reads CASGLVGQLYGYTF. The CDR3 DNA follows: TGTGCTAGTGGTTTAGTCGGACAGCTCTATGGCTACACCTTC. Based on the CDR3 plus reference TRBV12-5 and TRBJ1-2, the full variable domain is DARVTQTPRHKVTEMGQEVTMRCQPILGHNTVFWYRQTMMQGLELLAYFRNRAPLDDSGMPKDRFSAEMPDATLATLKIQPSEPRDSAVYFCASGLVGQLYGYTFGSGTRLTVV.

The V and J genes are TRBV20-1 and TRBJ2-5; no clear D gene. The CDR3 is 10 amino acids. Trimming removed 5 bases at V and 7 bases at J, with 8 bases between. Germline CDR1 DFQATT, CDR2 SNEGSKA (reference sequence). CDR3 residues: CSAGVSTQYF. DNA for the CDR3: TGCAGTGCTGGGGTGTCGACCCAGTACTTC.

This chain joins TRBV5-5 and TRBJ1-6, with 7 bases that match TRBD1. Germline V CDR1 and CDR2: SGHKS, YYEKEE (reference sequence). The CDR3 is 17 residues long. Trimming at V came to 4 bases and at J to 6 bases, leaving 13 bases not matched to a gene. Here the CDR3 reads CASSDLLPGQSNSPLHF. DNA of the CDR3: TGTGCCAGCAGCGACCTACTTCCGGGACAGTCTAATTCACCCCTCCACTTT.

This chain uses TRBV2 with TRBJ2-1; D is undetermined. V shed 4 bases and J shed 8 bases, with 6 bases lying between them. Per germline, CDR1 SNHLY and CDR2 FYNNEI. CDR3 length: 11 residues. Here the CDR3 reads CASSVSHEQFF. DNA for the CDR3: TGTGCCAGCAGTGTATCTCATGAGCAGTTCTTC.

This clonotype was recorded at least ten times. The V gene is TRBV7-3, the J gene TRBJ2-2; TRBD2 is a possible D gene (6 bases). The CDR3 is made up of 14 amino acids. V lost 2 bases and J 3 bases, leaving 7 bases between the germline ends. CDR1 is SGHTA, CDR2 FQGTGA, per germline. The CDR3 nucleotides are TGTGCCAGCAGCTTATGGGGGGACACCGGGGAGCTGTTTTTT. This sequence encodes CASSLWGDTGELFF.

This rearrangement joins TRBV5-1 to TRBJ2-5; TRBD1 or TRBD2 may be the D gene (5 bases each). The V gene's germline CDR1 is SGHRS and CDR2 YFSETQ. The CDR3 spans 14 residues. The germline V and J ends were trimmed by 3 bases and 1 base, with 10 bases remaining between them. The CDR3 spells CASSYSGTQETQYF. The CDR3 DNA reads as TGCGCCAGCAGCTACTCCGGGACCCAAGAGACCCAGTACTTC.

The chain joins TRBV7-8 to TRBJ2-5; possibly TRBD1 or TRBD2 for D (5 bases each). V lost 5 bases and J lost 0, with 22 bases in between. CDR1 is SGHVS and CDR2 is FQNEAQ in the germline V gene. This CDR3 is built from 18 residues. In nucleotides, the CDR3 is TGTGCCAGCAGCGCGTTGTCTGAGGGACGTGGGAACCAAGAGACCCAGTACTTC. It translates to CASSALSEGRGNQETQYF.

The J gene is TRBJ2-2, the V gene TRBV12-3 or TRBV12-4; TRBD2 matches 12 bases. There are 17 residues in the CDR3. The trim removed 6 bases at V and 6 bases at J, leaving 11 bases unmatched. This CDR3 reads CASSPRTSGIPSGELFF. CDR3 coding DNA: TGTGCCAGCAGCCCCCGGACTAGCGGGATTCCCTCCGGGGAGCTGTTTTTT.

This chain joins TRBV6-1 and TRBJ2-5; D is ambiguous. V lost 5 bases and J lost 0, with 13 bases in between. The CDR3 loop spans 15 amino acids. Germline V gene sequence: CDR1 MNHNS, CDR2 SASEGT. CDR3 in amino acids: CASSLAVPYQETQYF. The CDR3 DNA sequence: TGTGCCAGCAGTCTGGCAGTCCCTTACCAAGAGACCCAGTACTTC.

The chain recombines TRBV20-1 with TRBJ2-1; TRBD2 matches at 13 bases. Germline lookup yields CDR1 DFQATT and CDR2 SNEGSKA (reference sequence). This CDR3 region has 14 residues. V lost 5 bases and J lost 4; bases outside the gene matches: 2. The DNA of the CDR3 is TGCAGTGCTCGGACTAGCGGGAGATACAATGAGCAGTTCTTC. Its protein product is CSARTSGRYNEQFF.

This clonotype was detected only a few times. The gene calls are TRBV7-2 and TRBJ2-5; D might be TRBD2 (5 bases). V dropped 5 bases and J dropped 5 bases, with 15 bases sitting between them. The CDR3 is 14 residues long. Germline lookup yields CDR1 SGHTA and CDR2 FQGNSA. The CDR3 DNA follows: TGTGCCAGCAGCCGGGATTTTCTTCAGGAGACCCAGTACTTC. Its translation is CASSRDFLQETQYF.

The sample holds a few counts of this clonotype. V gene TRBV30 combines with J gene TRBJ1-4; TRBD1 matches at 7 bases. Per germline, CDR1 GTSNPN and CDR2 SVGIG (reference sequence). The CDR3 consists of 13 residues. V was pared by 3 bases and J by 7 bases, with 5 bases of the junction left unmatched. The CDR3 nucleotides are TGTGCCTGGAGCACGGGACAGTCTGAAAAACTGTTTTTT. This translates into CAWSTGQSEKLFF.

The chain is built from TRBV3-1 and TRBJ2-1; 14 nucleotides match TRBD2. Germline loops: CDR1 LGHDT, CDR2 YNNKEL (reference sequence). The length of the CDR3 is 16 residues. The J segment lost 7 bases and the V segment lost 3 bases, leaving 5 bases of the junction unmatched. Written as DNA, the CDR3 is TGTGCCAGCAGCCAGTTGGGACTAGCGGGAGAAAATGAGCAGTTCTTC. Translated: CASSQLGLAGENEQFF.

The chain joins TRBV28 to TRBJ2-3; 12 nucleotides agree with TRBD2. V lost 6 bases to trimming and J lost 2 bases; unmatched junction nucleotides: 15. The V gene's germline CDR1 is MDHEN and CDR2 SYDVKM. This CDR3 is built from 19 residues. The CDR3 DNA follows: TGTGCCAGCAGCCTTAGGGGTTTGTCTAGCGGGAGGGCCACAGATACGCAGTATTTT. The encoded protein is CASSLRGLSSGRATDTQYF.

This clonotype was observed at least ten times. V usage is TRBV7-9 and J usage is TRBJ2-7; D gene unclear. The germline V gene encodes CDR1 SEHNR and CDR2 FQNEAQ (reference sequence). The CDR3 length is 12 residues. Trimming pared 6 bases from V and 2 bases from J, leaving 8 bases between. The CDR3 DNA is TGTGCCAGCAGATCAACAGCCTACGAGCAGTACTTC. It translates to CASRSTAYEQYF.

In its sample, this clonotype was seen many times. This sequence joins TRBV24-1 and TRBJ1-2; 10 bases are shared with TRBD1. Germline CDR1 KGHDR, CDR2 SFDVKD. The V gene end was trimmed by 2 bases and the J gene end by 7 bases; junction bases not matched to a gene: 12. This CDR3 region has 17 residues. CDR3 protein: CATSDWPGQGKGAGYTF. The CDR3 coding sequence is TGTGCCACCAGTGATTGGCCGGGACAGGGGAAAGGGGCTGGCTACACCTTC.

This clonotype has just a few counts. The rearrangement joins TRBV29-1 to TRBJ2-2, with 9 bases identical to TRBD1. This CDR3 spans 16 amino acids. Trimming cost V 0 bases and J 2 bases; bases outside gene matches: 4. The germline gives CDR1 SQVTM, CDR2 ANQGSEA. The CDR3 region has the DNA TGCAGCGTTGAAGAGGGACAGGGACCAAACACCGGGGAGCTGTTTTTT. This gives the protein CSVEEGQGPNTGELFF.

This rearrangement joins TRBV2 to TRBJ2-3, with 8 bases that match TRBD2. Germline V gives CDR1 SNHLY, CDR2 FYNNEI. The CDR3 is made up of 19 amino acids. Germline trimming cut 3 bases from V and 3 bases from J; bases unmatched to any gene: 17. The CDR3 region is CASSDTAGVTSSLTDTQYF. As DNA, the CDR3 is TGTGCCAGCAGTGATACAGCGGGAGTAACAAGCAGCTTGACAGATACGCAGTATTTT. The full variable domain, rest sourced from reference TRBV2 and TRBJ2-3, is EPEVTQTPSHQVTQMGQEVILRCVPISNHLYFYWYRQILGQKVEFLVSFYNNEISEKSEIFDDQFSVERPDGSNFTLKIRSTKLEDSAMYFCASSDTAGVTSSLTDTQYFGPGTRLTVL.

V is TRBV7-2 and J is TRBJ1-6; D not resolved. Per the germline V gene, CDR1 is SGHTA and CDR2 is FQGNSA. This CDR3 has 13 amino acids. The V and J ends lost 5 bases and 11 bases respectively, with 13 bases between them. The CDR3 DNA reads TGTGCCAGCAGCAAAGAAGGGTTGGCACCCCTCCACTTT. This sequence encodes CASSKEGLAPLHF.

The sample holds many counts of this clonotype. This chain uses TRBV7-2 with TRBJ2-7; 8 nucleotides match TRBD2. Germline loops: CDR1 SGHTA, CDR2 FQGNSA. Trimming at V came to 8 bases and at J to 3 bases, leaving 9 bases not matched to a gene. CDR3 length equals 14 residues. Here the CDR3 reads CASRPPGGNYEQYF. CDR3 DNA sequence: TGTGCCAGCCGCCCTCCGGGGGGGAACTACGAGCAGTACTTC.

This clonotype was detected only once. The rearrangement joins TRBV29-1 to TRBJ1-4; the D is unclear. V lost 4 bases and J lost 7, with 13 bases in between. Per germline, CDR1 SQVTM and CDR2 ANQGSEA. The CDR3 runs to 13 residues. CDR3 in DNA: TGCAGCGTTGCTATGATCGTTGGTGAAAAACTGTTTTTT. Residues: CSVAMIVGEKLFF.

At least ten counts were recorded for this clonotype. V usage is TRBV6-1 and J usage is TRBJ2-7, with D tentatively TRBD2 (6 bases). V lost 6 bases and J lost 0, with 12 bases in between. Germline CDR1 is MNHNS and CDR2 is SASEGT. The CDR3 is 14 amino acids. The CDR3 nucleotides read TGTGCCAGCAGGCCCCCGGACTACTCCTACGAGCAGTACTTC. It specifies CASRPPDYSYEQYF.